This T cell receptor beta chain was sequenced in a study of response to subunit inactivated influenza vaccine. Regarding the study as a whole: Seasonal influenza vaccination, on each occasion, was suggested by the authors to recruit few new T cells.

TCRdb processed the RT-PCR reads anew with MiXCR; each CDR3 protein has one entry. The table has a few hundred thousand distinct CDR3 sequences, just over 20% seen once. Comment on this clonotype: Its specificity is unknown.

This CDR3 comprises 16 residues. Trimming at V came to 3 bases and at J to 8 bases, leaving 5 bases not matched to a gene. Germline CDR1 ENHRY, CDR2 SYGVKD. The chain links TRBV10-3 to TRBJ1-6; 12 positions agree with TRBD1. The specimen comprised PBMCs from blood, sampled less than 22 months after vaccination. The sequence came from a man between 50 and 75 years old who received an inactivated influenza vaccine. The CDR3 is CAISDGTGGEDSPLHF. CDR3 DNA: TGTGCCATCAGTGATGGGACAGGGGGCGAGGATTCACCCCTCCACTTT.